The rows below give T cell receptor beta chains drawn from one sample of a study of cytotoxic CD8 clonotypes in ibrutinib-treated CLL. TCRdb's copy holds only in-frame clones and misses some; the assay was immunoSEQ multiplex PCR. The table records 250,000 to 350,000 clones, around 76% of them present only once. The source material was PBMCs, sampled at disease progression, from a patient treated with ibrutinib. These receptors all stem from a human donor with chronic lymphocytic leukemia. Each CDR3 is given with its conserved first and last residue. Each record gives: D gene, clone size, V gene, J gene, CDR3 protein, CDR3 DNA. The D gene is left open where the match is weak. Clone size, where shown, is once, few, many, or a class for clones that have expanded.

>TRBD2|.|TRBV11-3|TRBJ2-5
CASSYRLAGGLETQYF
TGTGCCAGCAGCTACCGACTAGCGGGGGGCCTAGAGACCCAGTACTTC
>.|.|TRBV7-9|TRBJ1-2
CASSFYGPNTGYTF
TGTGCCAGCAGCTTTTATGGTCCAAACACGGGCTACACCTTC
>TRBD1|.|TRBV19|TRBJ1-1
CASSMGQGNTEAFF
TGTGCCAGTAGTATGGGACAGGGGAACACTGAAGCTTTCTTT
>TRBD2|.|TRBV9|TRBJ2-5
CASSAGRGRLGETQYF
TGTGCCAGCAGCGCAGGGAGGGGACGTTTAGGGGAGACCCAGTACTTC
>.|.|TRBV7-9|TRBJ2-1
CASTLSLEQFF
TGTGCCAGCACTCTAAGCCTGGAACAGTTCTTC
>.|.|TRBV29-1|TRBJ1-2
CSGRVGGAGYTF
TGCAGCGGGAGGGTAGGGGGAGCTGGCTACACCTTC
>TRBD1|.|TRBV12-5|TRBJ1-3
CASGLVPALGGTDSGNTIYF
TGTGCTAGTGGTTTGGTACCCGCCCTTGGGGGGACAGACTCTGGAAACACCATATATTTT
>.|.|TRBV27|TRBJ1-6
CASIPPGAKDSPLHF
TGTGCCAGCATCCCACCGGGGGCCAAAGATTCACCCCTCCACTTT
>TRBD1|few|TRBV5-4|TRBJ1-6
CASSWDRDSPLHF
TGTGCCAGCAGCTGGGACAGGGATTCACCCCTCCACTTT
>TRBD1|few|TRBV18|TRBJ1-5
CASRGQGASQPQHF
TGTGCCAGCCGCGGACAGGGGGCGAGCCAGCCCCAGCATTTT
>.|.|TRBV5-1|TRBJ2-2
CASSLELAGELFF
TGCGCCAGCAGCTTGGAACTAGCCGGGGAGCTGTTTTTT
>.|.|TRBV5-6|TRBJ2-2
CASSPLGTGELFF
TGTGCCAGCAGCCCCCTTGGCACCGGGGAGCTGTTTTTT
>.|.|TRBV27|TRBJ2-7
CASGTGGYEQYF
TGTGCCAGCGGCACAGGCGGCTACGAGCAGTACTTC
>.|.|TRBV13|TRBJ2-7
CASSLALYEQYF
TGTGCCAGCAGCTTAGCTCTGTACGAGCAGTACTTC
>.|few|TRBV5-4|TRBJ1-1
CASSYISPTEAFF
TGTGCCAGCAGCTATATCAGTCCGACTGAAGCTTTCTTT
>TRBD1|.|TRBV29-1|TRBJ2-7
CSVEPGTGGYEQYF
TGCAGCGTTGAACCCGGGACAGGGGGCTACGAGCAGTACTTC
>TRBD1|.|TRBV7-2|TRBJ2-7
CASSLRTGGLSYEQYF
TGTGCCAGCAGCTTAAGGACAGGGGGCCTTTCCTACGAGCAGTACTTC
>.|.|TRBV7-3|TRBJ2-2
CASSLSQNTGELFF
TGTGCCAGCAGCTTAAGCCAGAACACCGGGGAGCTGTTTTTT
>.|once|TRBV19|TRBJ1-5
CASSIGSYSNQPQHF
TGTGCCAGTAGTATAGGCAGCTATAGCAATCAGCCCCAGCATTTT
>.|.|TRBV9|TRBJ2-1
CASSAPGYNEQFF
TGTGCCAGCAGCGCTCCGGGCTACAATGAGCAGTTCTTC
>.|.|TRBV5-4|TRBJ2-7
CASSLGGHPYEQYF
TGTGCCAGCAGCTTAGGAGGACACCCCTACGAGCAGTACTTC
>.|once|TRBV2|TRBJ2-7
CASSVGGVSYEQYF
TGTGCCAGCAGTGTTGGGGGTGTCTCCTACGAGCAGTACTTC
>TRBD1|many|TRBV18|TRBJ1-2
CASSPSWDRGLGYGYTF
TGTGCCAGCTCACCCTCTTGGGACAGGGGGCTAGGCTATGGCTACACCTTC
>.|.|TRBV7-8|TRBJ2-5
CASSFRQEETQYF
TGTGCCAGCAGCTTTAGACAGGAAGAGACCCAGTACTTC
>.|.|TRBV29-1|TRBJ2-7
CSVEEGYEQYF
TGCAGCGTTGAAGAGGGTTACGAGCAGTACTTC
>.|.|TRBV4-1|TRBJ1-2
CASSQEGGEPTITFNYGYTF
TGCGCCAGCAGCCAAGAGGGAGGGGAGCCTACAATTACTTTCAACTATGGCTACACCTTC
>TRBD2|.|TRBV11-3|TRBJ2-5
CASSSGAGGRETQYF
TGTGCCAGCAGCTCGGGAGCGGGGGGGCGAGAGACCCAGTACTTC
>TRBD2|.|TRBV10-2|TRBJ2-5
CASRGRGGFVETQYF
TGCGCCAGCAGGGGGCGGGGGGGATTTGTAGAGACCCAGTACTTC
>.|.|TRBV7-3|TRBJ2-1
CASSLRGGYGEQFF
TGTGCCAGCAGCTTAAGAGGGGGGTATGGTGAGCAGTTCTTC
>.|.|TRBV18|TRBJ2-5
CASSRQETQYF
TGTGCCAGCTCACGTCAAGAGACCCAGTACTTC
>.|.|TRBV20-1|TRBJ1-1
CSARMNTEAFF
TGCAGTGCGAGAATGAACACTGAAGCTTTCTTT
>.|.|TRBV10-3|TRBJ1-1
CATTKGRFEAFF
TGTGCCACCACTAAGGGGCGATTTGAAGCTTTCTTT
>.|few|TRBV2|TRBJ2-7
CATTVVRGSYEQYF
TGTGCCACCACGGTTGTACGGGGTTCGTACGAGCAGTACTTC
>.|.|TRBV5-1|TRBJ1-2
CASSADNYGYTF
TGCGCCAGCAGCGCAGATAACTATGGCTACACCTTC
>.|.|TRBV28|TRBJ1-5
CASRERGLNQPQHF
TGTGCCAGCAGGGAAAGGGGACTCAATCAGCCCCAGCATTTT
>.|few|TRBV6-6|TRBJ1-6
CASMSQARLVALHF
TGTGCCAGCATGAGCCAGGCCCGACTTGTGGCCCTCCACTTT
>.|.|TRBV12-5|TRBJ1-3
CASALDPRGTIYF
TGTGCTAGTGCCCTGGACCCCAGAGGTACCATATATTTT
>.|.|TRBV11-2|TRBJ1-5
CASSLGSGIQHF
TGTGCCAGCAGCTTAGGGAGTGGGATCCAGCATTTT
>TRBD2|.|TRBV7-2|TRBJ2-7
CASSPGLAGGTQYF
TGTGCCAGCAGCCCGGGACTAGCGGGGGGGACGCAGTACTTC
>.|.|TRBV5-1|TRBJ1-6
CASSFRQGGSSYNSPLHF
TGCGCCAGCAGCTTTAGGCAGGGTGGGAGCTCCTATAATTCACCCCTCCACTTT
>TRBD1|.|TRBV19|TRBJ2-2
CASSIRTGGGTGELFF
TGTGCCAGTAGTATCCGAACAGGGGGAGGTACCGGGGAGCTGTTTTTT